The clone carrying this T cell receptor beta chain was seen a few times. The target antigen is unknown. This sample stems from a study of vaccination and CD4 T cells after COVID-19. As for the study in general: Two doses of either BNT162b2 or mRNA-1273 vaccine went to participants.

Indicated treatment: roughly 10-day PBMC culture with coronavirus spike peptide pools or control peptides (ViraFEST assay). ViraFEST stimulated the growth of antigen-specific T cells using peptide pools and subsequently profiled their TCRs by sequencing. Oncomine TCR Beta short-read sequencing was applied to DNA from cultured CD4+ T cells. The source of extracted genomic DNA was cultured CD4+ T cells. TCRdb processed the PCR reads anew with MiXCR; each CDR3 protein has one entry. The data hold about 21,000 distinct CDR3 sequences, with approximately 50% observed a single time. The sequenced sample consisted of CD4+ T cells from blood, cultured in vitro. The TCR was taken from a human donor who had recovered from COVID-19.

The CDR3 DNA sequence: TGTGCCACCCTCGGGAGGGGGCGCCCGGATCAGCCCCAGCATTTT. Protein sequence: CATLGRGRPDQPQHF. This chain uses TRBV21-1 with TRBJ1-5; TRBD1 is taken as the D call from the table, unchecked against the DNA. TRBV21-1 is a pseudogene. This CDR3 has 15 amino acids.